Included here is one T cell receptor (beta chain) sequence, with context. Its antigen is unknown. Trimming cost V 4 bases and J 7 bases; bases outside gene matches: 5. Per the germline V gene, CDR1 is MNHEY and CDR2 is SVGAGI. The CDR3 runs to 13 residues. Amplification of TCR beta used genomic DNA extracted from peripheral blood. The record originates from a study of T cell repertoires in aging, cancer and after chemotherapy. Study-wide background: Patients with chronic lymphocytic leukemia were sampled before and after fludarabine- or bendamustine-based chemotherapy. Roughly 8.8 million TCR reads made up the full dataset.

TRB rearrangements spanning V, D and J were amplified using mixed TRB-A/B primers. MiXCR, run by TCRdb on the multiplex PCR reads, gives a single entry per CDR3 protein. Of about 4,900 distinct CDR3 sequences listed, 38% were seen once; the top ten hold about 49%. The study, taken as a whole, reports: Loss of evenness, beyond lost richness, contributed to age-related TCR diversity decline in cancer patients. Median generation probability rose over the chemotherapy interval in each cancer cohort, suggesting rebound thymic output.

Source material: blood. The sequence derives from a human donor with a blood cancer. V gene TRBV6-5 combines with J gene TRBJ2-7; 9 nucleotides match TRBD1. The CDR3 nucleotides are TGTGCCAGCAGTTCAGGACAGGGGACGGAGCAGTACGTC. Amino acid sequence: CASSSGQGTEQYV.